A single sample is the source of the 21 T cell receptor beta chains below, sequenced in a study of early T cells in non-severe SARS-CoV-2 infection. TCRdb reprocessed the 5' RACE reads with MiXCR, giving one entry per CDR3 protein. The data contain about 70,000 distinct CDR3 sequences, 10% to 15% of them singletons. The source material was whole blood, sampled at baseline. The receptors were sampled from an adult who was a healthcare worker with PCR-confirmed SARS-CoV-2 infection or an uninfected control (not recorded which). The donor label of this sample is uncertain.

This clonotype was seen more than once but under ten times. This chain links TRBV4-1 with TRBJ2-7, with a possible D match to TRBD2 (5 bases). Trimming removed 3 bases at V and 0 bases at J, with 6 bases between. The CDR3 sequence is 13 residues long. CDR1 is MGHRA, CDR2 YSYEKL, per germline. The CDR3 protein is CASSQGSSYEQYF. DNA of the CDR3: TGCGCCAGCAGCCAGGGGAGCTCCTACGAGCAGTACTTC.

The gene calls are TRBV5-5 and TRBJ2-3; TRBD2 matches 12 bases. Germline V lookup: CDR1 SGHKS, CDR2 YYEKEE (reference sequence). CDR3 length: 16 residues. V trimming: 4 bases; J trimming: 5 bases; junction bases outside the gene matches: 8. CDR3: CASSPRTSGVGDTQYF. The CDR3 nucleotides are TGTGCCAGCAGCCCCCGGACTAGCGGGGTTGGAGATACGCAGTATTTT.

The table lists this clonotype with many counts. The chain combines TRBV29-1 with TRBJ1-5; 8 bases are a match to TRBD1. The V gene's germline CDR1 is SQVTM and CDR2 ANQGSEA. J lost 2 bases, V lost 4 bases, and 7 bases had no gene match. The CDR3 covers 15 residues. The CDR3 sequence is CSVVLPDRGNQPQHF. The DNA of the CDR3 is TGCAGCGTTGTTCTGCCGGACAGGGGCAATCAGCCCCAGCATTTT.

This clonotype was counted at least ten times. The V call is TRBV5-1, the J call TRBJ2-7; a possible D gene is TRBD1 (5 bases). The ends were cut back, 5 bases at V and 6 bases at J, with 15 bases in the middle. This CDR3 comprises 13 residues. Per germline, CDR1 SGHRS and CDR2 YFSETQ. The CDR3 DNA is TGCGCCAGCAGTCAGGGAACTCCCGGCGAGCAGTACTTC. Its translation is CASSQGTPGEQYF.

V usage is TRBV5-1 and J usage is TRBJ2-1, with D unresolved. Germline CDR1 and CDR2: SGHRS and YFSETQ. The CDR3 consists of 12 residues. V shed 0 bases and J shed 5 bases, with 3 bases lying between them. The CDR3 sequence is CASSLEDNEQFF. The CDR3 DNA reads as TGCGCCAGCAGCTTGGAGGACAATGAGCAGTTCTTC.

This rearrangement joins TRBV3-1 to TRBJ2-5, with no clear D. V was cut by 0 bases and J by 6 bases, with 5 bases left in between. Germline V gene sequence: CDR1 LGHDT, CDR2 YNNKEL (reference sequence). CDR3 length: 12 residues. The CDR3 sequence: CASSQEWKTQYF. CDR3 in DNA: TGTGCCAGCAGCCAAGAATGGAAGACCCAGTACTTC.

In its sample, this clonotype was seen a few times. The genes are TRBV7-8 and TRBJ2-3; 11 bases match TRBD2. CDR3 length: 16 amino acids. The junction had 5 bases not matched to a gene; V was cut back by 6 bases and J by 0 bases. The germline CDR1 and CDR2 sequences are SGHVS and FQNEAQ. The CDR3 DNA follows: TGTGCCAGCAGTTTTATAGCGGGAGGGAGCACAGATACGCAGTATTTT. Its translation: CASSFIAGGSTDTQYF.

This clonotype has ten or more counts. This chain connects TRBV11-2 to TRBJ2-1; 10 nucleotides match TRBD2. Germline CDR1 and CDR2: SGHAT and FQNNGV. This CDR3 is built from 21 residues. Unmatched junction bases numbered 15, after V lost 1 base and J lost 0 bases. The CDR3 coding sequence is TGTGCCAGCAGCTTAGGATTGGTGAGGACTAGCGGACAGAACTCCTACAATGAGCAGTTCTTC. Translating gives CASSLGLVRTSGQNSYNEQFF.

V is TRBV27 and J is TRBJ2-5; tentatively, D is TRBD1 (8 bases). The length of the CDR3 is 16 residues. Trimming cost V 5 bases and J 6 bases, with 22 bases left between them. Germline CDR1 reads MNHEY; CDR2 reads SMNVEV (reference sequence). CDR3 sequence reads: CASSPPGQGGMKTQYF. CDR3 sequence (DNA): TGTGCCAGCAGTCCTCCCGGACAGGGAGGGATGAAGACCCAGTACTTC.

This clonotype occurred a few times. The chain links TRBV7-8 to TRBJ2-7, with a tentative D call TRBD1 (6 bases). V lost 5 bases, J lost 3 bases, and 20 bases lay in between. Looked up from germline, CDR1 is SGHVS and CDR2 is FQNEAQ. The CDR3 contains 16 residues. Here the CDR3 reads CASSHPTGRGHYEQYF. The CDR3 DNA follows: TGTGCCAGCAGCCACCCCACCGGAAGGGGACACTACGAGCAGTACTTC.

This clonotype was observed many times. The chain joins TRBV15 to TRBJ2-7; D remains ambiguous. Germline V gene sequence: CDR1 LNHNV, CDR2 YYDKDF (reference sequence). Trimming shortened V by 0 bases and J by 6 bases, and 12 bases separated the two germline ends. The CDR3 is 14 residues long. The DNA of the CDR3 is TGTGCCACCAGCAGAGATACCACGGCTGGCGAGCAGTACTTC. It specifies CATSRDTTAGEQYF.

The sample holds a few counts of this clonotype. V is TRBV10-3 and J is TRBJ2-4; D could derive from TRBD1 or TRBD2 (6 bases each). The CDR3 is 16 amino acids. The germline V and J ends were trimmed by 4 bases and 0 bases, with 13 bases remaining between them. CDR1 is ENHRY, CDR2 SYGVKD, per germline. The CDR3 sequence: CAISGGGGLAKNIQYF. The CDR3 DNA sequence: TGTGCCATCAGTGGCGGAGGGGGTCTAGCCAAAAACATTCAGTACTTC.

Many counts were recorded for this clonotype. CDR3 protein: CASSGTGAYGYTF. The CDR3 bases are TGCGCCAGCAGCGGCACAGGAGCCTATGGCTACACCTTC. V gene TRBV10-1 combines with J gene TRBJ1-2; tentatively, D is TRBD1 (5 bases). The V gene lost 6 bases and the J gene lost 4 bases, with 12 bases spanning the gap. CDR1 and CDR2 from the germline V gene are WNHNN and SYGVQD (reference sequence). This CDR3 region has 13 residues.

This clonotype was seen a handful of times. This chain links TRBV5-1 with TRBJ2-1, with 8 nucleotides matching TRBD2. V was clipped by 4 bases and J by 5 bases; unmatched bases: 8. The CDR3 length is 15 residues. Germline CDR1 and CDR2: SGHRS and YFSETQ. CDR3 bases: TGCGCCAGCAGCCATATAGCGGGATCCGACAATGAGCAGTTCTTC. Translated, it gives CASSHIAGSDNEQFF.

The CDR3 DNA reads as TGTGCCAGCCAGCCGGACTATAGTACGGGGGAGCAGTACTTC. The encoded protein is CASQPDYSTGEQYF. The V gene is TRBV7-3, the J gene TRBJ2-7; D is possibly TRBD2 (6 bases). The V and J ends lost 8 bases and 7 bases respectively, with 21 bases between them. Germline values: CDR1 SGHTA, CDR2 FQGTGA. The CDR3 is 14 residues long.

The chain is built from TRBV7-3 and TRBJ1-1, with a possible D match to TRBD1 (6 bases). V was pared by 1 base and J by 3 bases, with 9 bases between. The CDR3 loop spans 14 amino acids. CDR1 SGHTA and CDR2 FQGTGA come from the germline V gene. The CDR3 loop is CASSLIQGDTEAFF. For the CDR3, the DNA is TGTGCCAGCAGCTTAATACAGGGCGACACTGAAGCTTTCTTT.

This clonotype was detected ten times or more. The V and J genes are TRBV12-3 or TRBV12-4 and TRBJ2-2; 8 positions match TRBD2. The V and J ends lost 6 bases and 7 bases, in that order; junction bases with no gene match: 13. The CDR3 loop spans 16 amino acids. The CDR3 loop reads CASSRVPSGGIGELFF. In nucleotides, the CDR3 is TGTGCCAGCAGCCGCGTCCCTTCGGGAGGGATCGGGGAGCTGTTTTTT.

The V and J genes are TRBV10-1 and TRBJ2-3; D not certain. This CDR3 is 15 amino acids long. Germline V gives CDR1 WNHNN, CDR2 SYGVQD (reference sequence). Trimming took off 3 bases at V and 0 bases at J, with 10 bases between the two ends. The CDR3 sequence is CASSEGLASTDTQYF. As DNA, the CDR3 is TGCGCCAGCAGTGAAGGCCTCGCTAGCACAGATACGCAGTATTTT.

The chain links TRBV7-2 to TRBJ2-3, with D hard to call. The CDR3 has 13 amino acids. Germline values: CDR1 SGHTA, CDR2 FQGNSA. V dropped 5 bases and J dropped 6 bases, with 12 bases sitting between them. Here the CDR3 DNA reads TGTGCCAGCAGCCCCGGCACCTGGGATACGCAGTATTTT. It codes for CASSPGTWDTQYF.

There are many counts of this clonotype. The V call is TRBV7-3, the J call TRBJ2-1; 11 bases map to TRBD2. The V gene's germline CDR1 is SGHTA and CDR2 FQGTGA. The CDR3 spans 18 residues. V gave up 7 bases and J gave up 0 bases; unmatched junction bases: 11. This CDR3 is CASTSRGLADSSYNEQFF. CDR3 nucleotides: TGTGCCAGCACCTCTCGGGGACTAGCGGATAGCTCCTACAATGAGCAGTTCTTC. Based on the CDR3 plus reference TRBV7-3 and TRBJ2-1, the full variable domain is GAGVSQTPSNKVTEKGKYVELRCDPISGHTALYWYRQSLGQGPEFLIYFQGTGAADDSGLPNDRFFAVRPEGSVSTLKIQRTERGDSAVYLCASTSRGLADSSYNEQFFGPGTRLTVL.

This clonotype occurred many times. Written as DNA, the CDR3 is TGTGCCACCAGCAGAGATGGGAGGGCAGCTAGCACAGATACGCAGTATTTT. The encoded protein is CATSRDGRAASTDTQYF. The rearrangement uses TRBV15 and TRBJ2-3; 7 bases are a match to TRBD2. Unmatched junction bases numbered 6, after V lost 0 bases and J lost 0 bases. The CDR3 covers 17 residues. CDR1 LNHNV and CDR2 YYDKDF come from the germline V gene (reference sequence).